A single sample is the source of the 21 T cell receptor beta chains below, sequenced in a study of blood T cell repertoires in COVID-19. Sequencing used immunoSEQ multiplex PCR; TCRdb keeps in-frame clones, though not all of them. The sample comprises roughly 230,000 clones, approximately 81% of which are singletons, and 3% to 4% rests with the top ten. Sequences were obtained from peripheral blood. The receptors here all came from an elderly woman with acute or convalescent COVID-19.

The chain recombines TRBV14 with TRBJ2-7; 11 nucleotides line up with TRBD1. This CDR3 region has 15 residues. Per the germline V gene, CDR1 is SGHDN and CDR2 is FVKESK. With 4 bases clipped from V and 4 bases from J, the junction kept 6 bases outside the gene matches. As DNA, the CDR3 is TGTGCCAGCAGCCCCCTGGGACAGGGGGGATACGAGCAGTACTTC. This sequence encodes CASSPLGQGGYEQYF.

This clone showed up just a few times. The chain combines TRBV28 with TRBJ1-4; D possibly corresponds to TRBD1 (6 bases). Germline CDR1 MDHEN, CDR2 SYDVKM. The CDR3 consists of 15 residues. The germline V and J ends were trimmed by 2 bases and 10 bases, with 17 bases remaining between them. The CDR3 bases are TGTGCCAGCAGTTTAGGGGGCGAGGGGTTGGGAAAACTGTTTTTT. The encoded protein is CASSLGGEGLGKLFF.

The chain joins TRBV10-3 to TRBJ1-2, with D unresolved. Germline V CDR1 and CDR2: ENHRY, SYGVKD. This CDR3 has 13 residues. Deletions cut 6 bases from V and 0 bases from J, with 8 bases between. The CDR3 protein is CAIRRDSNYGYTF. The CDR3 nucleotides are TGTGCCATCAGACGGGATTCTAACTATGGCTACACCTTC.

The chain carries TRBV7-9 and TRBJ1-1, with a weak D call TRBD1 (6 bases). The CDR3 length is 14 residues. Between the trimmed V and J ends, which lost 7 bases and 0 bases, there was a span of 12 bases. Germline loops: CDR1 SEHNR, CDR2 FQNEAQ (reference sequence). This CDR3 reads CASIVQGMNTEAFF. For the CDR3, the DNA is TGTGCCAGCATCGTGCAGGGGATGAACACTGAAGCTTTCTTT. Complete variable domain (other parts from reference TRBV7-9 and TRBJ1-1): DTGVSQNPRHKITKRGQNVTFRCDPISEHNRLYWYRQTLGQGPEFLTYFQNEAQLEKSRLLSDRFSAERPKGSFSTLEIQRTEQGDSAMYLCASIVQGMNTEAFFGQGTRLTVV.

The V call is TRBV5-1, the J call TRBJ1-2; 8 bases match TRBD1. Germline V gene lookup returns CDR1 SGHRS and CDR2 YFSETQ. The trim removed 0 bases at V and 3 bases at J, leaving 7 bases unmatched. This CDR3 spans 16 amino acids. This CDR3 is CASSLGGTGADYGYTF. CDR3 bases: TGCGCCAGCAGCTTGGGAGGGACAGGCGCGGACTATGGCTACACCTTC.

Here the CDR3 reads CASTGEETQYF. In DNA form, the CDR3 reads TGTGCCAGCACCGGAGAAGAGACCCAGTACTTC. The chain uses TRBV2 and TRBJ2-5, with no clear D. In germline, CDR1 is SNHLY, CDR2 FYNNEI. The V and J ends lost 7 bases and 3 bases respectively, with 6 bases between them. This CDR3 region has 11 residues.

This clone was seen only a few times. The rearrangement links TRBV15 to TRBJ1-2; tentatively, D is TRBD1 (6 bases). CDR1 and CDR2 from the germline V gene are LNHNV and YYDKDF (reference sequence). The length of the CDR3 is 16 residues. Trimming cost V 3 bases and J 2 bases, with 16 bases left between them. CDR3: CATSSAPWGGNYGYTF. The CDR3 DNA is TGTGCCACCAGCAGCGCCCCTTGGGGGGGCAACTATGGCTACACCTTC.

The CDR3 nucleotides read TGCGCCAGCAGCTTGGAGGGAGGGGCTGGCCACGAGCAGTACTTC. Translating it yields CASSLEGGAGHEQYF. This chain uses TRBV5-1 with TRBJ2-7; 7 nucleotides agree with TRBD2. Trimming removed 0 bases from V and 5 bases from J; junction bases left unmatched: 8. This CDR3 comprises 15 residues. Per germline, CDR1 SGHRS and CDR2 YFSETQ.

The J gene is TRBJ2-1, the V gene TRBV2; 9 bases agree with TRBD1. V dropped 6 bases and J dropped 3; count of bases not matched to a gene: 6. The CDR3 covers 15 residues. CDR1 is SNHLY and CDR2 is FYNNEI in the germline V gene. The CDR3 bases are TGTGCCAGCAGAGGGGACAGGGCAGGCTACAATGAGCAGTTCTTC. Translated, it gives CASRGDRAGYNEQFF.

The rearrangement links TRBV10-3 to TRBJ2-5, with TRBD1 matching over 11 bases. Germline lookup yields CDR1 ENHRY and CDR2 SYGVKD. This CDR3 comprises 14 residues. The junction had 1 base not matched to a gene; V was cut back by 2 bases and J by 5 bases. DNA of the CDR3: TGTGCCATCAGTGAGGGGGACAGGGGGGAGACCCAGTACTTC. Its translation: CAISEGDRGETQYF.

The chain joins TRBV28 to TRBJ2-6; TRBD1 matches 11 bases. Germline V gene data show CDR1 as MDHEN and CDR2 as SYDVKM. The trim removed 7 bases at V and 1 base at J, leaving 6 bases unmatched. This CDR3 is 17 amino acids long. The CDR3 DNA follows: TGTGCCAGCATGAGTCGGGACAGGGGGTCTGGGGCCAACGTCCTGACTTTC. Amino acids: CASMSRDRGSGANVLTF.

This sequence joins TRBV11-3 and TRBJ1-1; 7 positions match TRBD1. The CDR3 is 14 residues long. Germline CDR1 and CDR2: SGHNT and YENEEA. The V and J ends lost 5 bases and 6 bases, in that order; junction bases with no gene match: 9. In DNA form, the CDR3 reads TGTGCCAGCAGCCACATTTACAGGGGCGCTGAAGCTTTCTTT. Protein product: CASSHIYRGAEAFF.

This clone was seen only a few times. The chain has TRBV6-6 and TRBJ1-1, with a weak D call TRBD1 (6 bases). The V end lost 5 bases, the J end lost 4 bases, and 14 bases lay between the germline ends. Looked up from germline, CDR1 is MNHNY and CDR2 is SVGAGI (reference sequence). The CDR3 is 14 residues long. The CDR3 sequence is CASSQIGQRTEAFF. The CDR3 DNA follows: TGTGCCAGCAGTCAAATAGGACAGCGCACTGAAGCTTTCTTT.

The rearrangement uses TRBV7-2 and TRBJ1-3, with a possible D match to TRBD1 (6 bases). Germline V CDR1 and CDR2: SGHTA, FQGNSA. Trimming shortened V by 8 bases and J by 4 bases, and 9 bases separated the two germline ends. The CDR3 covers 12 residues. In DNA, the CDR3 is TGTGCCAGCTCTGGGGGCGGAAACACCATATATTTT. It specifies CASSGGGNTIYF.

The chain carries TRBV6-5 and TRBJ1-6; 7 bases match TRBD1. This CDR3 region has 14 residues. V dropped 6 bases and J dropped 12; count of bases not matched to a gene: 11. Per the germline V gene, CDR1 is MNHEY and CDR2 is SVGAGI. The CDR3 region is CASRMDRREGPLHF. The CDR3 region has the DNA TGTGCCAGCAGGATGGACAGGCGGGAAGGACCCCTCCACTTT.

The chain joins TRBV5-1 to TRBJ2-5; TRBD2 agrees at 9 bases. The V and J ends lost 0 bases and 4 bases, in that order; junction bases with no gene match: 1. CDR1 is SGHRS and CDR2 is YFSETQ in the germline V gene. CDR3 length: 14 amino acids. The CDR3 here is CASSLVSGGETQYF. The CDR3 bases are TGCGCCAGCAGCTTGGTTAGCGGGGGAGAGACCCAGTACTTC.

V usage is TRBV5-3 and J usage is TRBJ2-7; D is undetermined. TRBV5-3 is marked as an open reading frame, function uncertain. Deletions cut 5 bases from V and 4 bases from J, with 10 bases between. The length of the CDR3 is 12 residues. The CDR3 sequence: CARRTSGYEQYF. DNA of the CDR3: TGTGCCAGAAGGACTTCTGGTTACGAGCAGTACTTC.

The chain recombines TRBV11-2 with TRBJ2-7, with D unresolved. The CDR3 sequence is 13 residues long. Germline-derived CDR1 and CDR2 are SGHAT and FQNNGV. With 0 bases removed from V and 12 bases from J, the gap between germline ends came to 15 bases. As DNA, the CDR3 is TGTGCCAGCAGCTTAGATAACGCTAGGATAATGTACTTC. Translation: CASSLDNARIMYF.

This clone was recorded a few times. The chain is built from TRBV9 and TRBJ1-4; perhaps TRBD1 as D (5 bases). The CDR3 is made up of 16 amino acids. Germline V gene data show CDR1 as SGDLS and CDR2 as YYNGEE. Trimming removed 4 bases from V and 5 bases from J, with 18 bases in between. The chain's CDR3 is CASSRDFGERNEKLFF. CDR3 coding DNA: TGTGCCAGCAGCCGGGACTTTGGGGAAAGAAATGAAAAACTGTTTTTT.

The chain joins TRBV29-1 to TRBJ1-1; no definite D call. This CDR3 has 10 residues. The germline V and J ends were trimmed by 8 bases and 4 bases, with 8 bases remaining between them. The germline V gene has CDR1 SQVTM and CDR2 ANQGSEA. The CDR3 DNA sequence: TGCAGCTCGGGTAGCACTGAAGCTTTCTTT. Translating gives CSSGSTEAFF.

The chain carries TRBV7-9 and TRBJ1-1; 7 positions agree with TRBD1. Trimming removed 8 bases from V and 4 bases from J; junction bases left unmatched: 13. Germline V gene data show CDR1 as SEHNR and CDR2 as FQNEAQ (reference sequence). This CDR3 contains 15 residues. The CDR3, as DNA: TGTGCCAGCGCAAGGGGGACAGTCGGGGGCACTGAAGCTTTCTTT. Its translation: CASARGTVGGTEAFF.